A selection of T cell receptor beta chains follows, all from one sample in a study of Graves' ophthalmopathy and Graves' hyperthyroidism. TCRdb used MiXCR to reprocess the multiplex PCR reads, holding one entry per CDR3 protein. The sample records around 340,000 distinct CDR3 sequences, roughly 17% being singletons. The specimen sequenced was peripheral blood. Receptors were obtained from an adult man with Graves' ophthalmopathy. Both conserved end residues are part of each CDR3. The order of the fields is J gene, CDR3 length, V gene, CDR3 protein.

TRBJ2-7,16,TRBV11-1,CASSETLALSSYEQYF
TRBJ2-3,15,TRBV4-2,CASSRTGTVTDTQYF
TRBJ2-7,15,TRBV9,CASSSSSGNSYEQYF
TRBJ1-3,15,TRBV6-1,CASSAGQSSGNTIYF
TRBJ1-1,17,TRBV3-1,CASSQQQLRGANTEAFF
TRBJ2-7,22,TRBV29-1,CSVEDRLSWVTSGIPTSYEQYF
TRBJ1-2,16,TRBV9,CASSVATAGGVSGYTF
TRBJ1-5,14,TRBV6-5,CASSYPDWNQPQHF
TRBJ1-1,16,TRBV24-1,CATSQDRGRGNTEAFF
TRBJ2-7,13,TRBV12-3/TRBV12-4,CASSFGESYEQYF
TRBJ2-5,13,TRBV20-1,CSAREQGTAAQYF
TRBJ2-7,16,TRBV10-3,CAISESRGRIPYEQYF
TRBJ1-1,15,TRBV5-1,CASSPDLPANTEAFF
TRBJ1-5,14,TRBV27,CASSFSRGNQPQHF
TRBJ2-5,16,TRBV6-1,CASSEWGQLYQETQYF
TRBJ1-2,17,TRBV20-1,CSAPERFRDRGGYGYTF
TRBJ2-5,15,TRBV30,CACAPTGLAGETQYF
TRBJ2-7,11,TRBV12-3/TRBV12-4,CASTGNYEQYF
TRBJ1-1,13,TRBV30,CAWSVGPDTEAFF
TRBJ1-6,18,TRBV6-5,CASSYSSFGDREGSPLHF
TRBJ2-7,12,TRBV28,CASIATLGEQYF
TRBJ2-4,13,TRBV7-8,CASSPTRDSPVNF
TRBJ1-5,15,TRBV12-3/TRBV12-4,CASTHNRGSNQPQHF
TRBJ2-6,16,TRBV15,CATSAAGTPGANVLTF
TRBJ1-1,16,TRBV12-3/TRBV12-4,CASSLAPTKEGAEAFF
TRBJ1-2,16,TRBV6-1,CASSLVGAGTNYGYTF
TRBJ1-5,13,TRBV19,CASDQGAGQPQHF
TRBJ1-5,12,TRBV7-9,CASSLGEKPQHF
TRBJ1-1,13,TRBV5-6,CASRQTGDTEAFF
TRBJ2-7,14,TRBV7-6,CASSLSGSKYEQYF
TRBJ1-1,13,TRBV30,CACTSEMTGLAFF
TRBJ2-7,13,TRBV20-1,CSASPGTSGEQYF
TRBJ1-5,14,TRBV4-1,CASSGDYSNQPQHF
TRBJ1-1,13,TRBV29-1,CSAHLGLVTEAFF
TRBJ2-7,14,TRBV20-1,CSATDPVGAYEQYF
TRBJ2-7,15,TRBV6-2/TRBV6-3,CASSSPEKGLYEQYF
TRBJ2-2,14,TRBV6-5,CASSYPDNTGELFF
TRBJ2-7,17,TRBV11-2,CASSLGGTGGASYEQYF
TRBJ1-6,16,TRBV9,CASSEGGQVFGSPLHF
TRBJ1-1,15,TRBV6-9,CASSYSLELNTEAFF
TRBJ2-2,19,TRBV24-1,CATSDLPGLAAANTGELFF
TRBJ1-2,14,TRBV6-1,CASRGTGANYGYTF
TRBJ1-5,14,TRBV19,CASALHQPDQPQHF
TRBJ2-6,15,TRBV28,CASSPTGSGANVLTF
TRBJ1-2,14,TRBV15,CATSRDHAGSGYTF
TRBJ2-5,16,TRBV12-3/TRBV12-4,CASSFPRREVRETQYF
TRBJ2-7,13,TRBV6-2/TRBV6-3,CASAKDRVYEQYF